These T cell receptor beta chains were read from a single sample in a study of blood T cells in healthy people across ages. TCRdb recomputed calls from the 5' RACE reads with MiXCR, one row per CDR3 protein. The sample holds hundreds of thousands of distinct CDR3 sequences, 32% seen once. The sequencing input was blood. All receptors come from a woman at least 80 years old in good health. Each CDR3 is given with its conserved first and last residue. The D gene is left open where the match is weak. Size is stated for part of the rows, as once, few or many counts, or as a class when the clone is expanded.

TRBV5-5	NA	TRBJ2-6	many	13	TGTGCCAGCAGCTTGGGGTGGTCCAACGTCCTGACTTTC	CASSLGWSNVLTF
TRBV2	NA	TRBJ1-1	few	14	TGTGCCAGCTCTGGGGCAGGGCTGAACACTGAAGCTTTCTTT	CASSGAGLNTEAFF
TRBV18	NA	TRBJ1-2	once	15	TGTGCCAGCCCACCAGGGACGGCGACTGGAAGTGGCTACACCTTC	CASPPGTATGSGYTF
TRBV12-5	TRBD1	TRBJ2-7	many	17	TGTGCTAGTGGACGTCCGGGACAGGGGCCGAGGGCCTACGAGCAGTACTTC	CASGRPGQGPRAYEQYF
TRBV20-1	NA	TRBJ1-2	many	10	TGCAGTGCTAGTGCAAACGGCTACACCTTC	CSASANGYTF
TRBV20-1	TRBD2	TRBJ2-6	many	18	TGCAGTGCTAGAGATCGGCTAGCGGGGGGGCCTGGGGCCAACGTCCTGACTTTC	CSARDRLAGGPGANVLTF
TRBV25-1	TRBD1	TRBJ2-5	few	16	TGTGCCAGCAGTGACCCGGGACAGGCGGTTGAAGAGACCCAGTACTTC	CASSDPGQAVEETQYF
TRBV7-9	NA	TRBJ1-4	NA	14	TGTGCCAGCAGCTTAACCACGGGACTGCAAAAACTGTTTTTT	CASSLTTGLQKLFF
TRBV10-3	NA	TRBJ2-1	NA	17	TGTGCCATCAGTGAACTTCCTGGTCAGAGCTCCTACAATGAGCAGTTCTTC	CAISELPGQSSYNEQFF
TRBV19	NA	TRBJ1-5	NA	17	TGTGCCAGCGCGACCTACCTTGCCGGGGGCCCCAATCAGCCCCAGCATTTT	CASATYLAGGPNQPQHF
TRBV5-1	NA	TRBJ2-5	NA	15	TGCGCCAGCAGCTCGGGGGATATTGATTACAATGAACAGTACTTC	CASSSGDIDYNEQYF
TRBV5-5	NA	TRBJ1-2	many	16	TGTGCCAGCAGGGTGGAGGGGAACGCGGCCTACGCTGGCTACACCTTC	CASRVEGNAAYAGYTF
TRBV20-1	TRBD2	TRBJ2-3	NA	14	TGCAGTGCTAGGTGGACTAGCGGCCTAGATACGCAGTATTTT	CSARWTSGLDTQYF
TRBV6-5	NA	TRBJ1-2	many	13	TGTGCCAGCAGTTCCGGGGCTCAATATGGCTACACCTTC	CASSSGAQYGYTF